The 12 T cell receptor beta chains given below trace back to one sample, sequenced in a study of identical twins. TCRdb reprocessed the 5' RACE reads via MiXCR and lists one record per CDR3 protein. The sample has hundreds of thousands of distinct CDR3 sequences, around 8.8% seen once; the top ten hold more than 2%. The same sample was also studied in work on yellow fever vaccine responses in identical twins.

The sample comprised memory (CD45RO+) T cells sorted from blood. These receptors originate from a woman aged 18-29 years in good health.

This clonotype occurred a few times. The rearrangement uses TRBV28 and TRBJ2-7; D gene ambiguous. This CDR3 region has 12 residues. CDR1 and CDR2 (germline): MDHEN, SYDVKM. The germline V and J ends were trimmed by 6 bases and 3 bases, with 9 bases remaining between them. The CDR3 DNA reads TGTGCCAGCAGCCCACCGGGCTACGAGCAGTACTTC. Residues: CASSPPGYEQYF.

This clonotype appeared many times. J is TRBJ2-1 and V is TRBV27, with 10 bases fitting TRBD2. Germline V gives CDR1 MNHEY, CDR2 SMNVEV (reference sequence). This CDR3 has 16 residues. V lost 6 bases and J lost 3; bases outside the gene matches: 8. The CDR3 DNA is TGTGCCAGCAGCAGCCTAGCGGGAGTTTACTACAATGAGCAGTTCTTC. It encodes CASSSLAGVYYNEQFF.

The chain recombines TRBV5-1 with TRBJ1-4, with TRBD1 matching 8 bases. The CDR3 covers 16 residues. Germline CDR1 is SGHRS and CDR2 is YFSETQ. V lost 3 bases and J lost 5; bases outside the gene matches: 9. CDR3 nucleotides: TGCGCCAGCAGCTATAACGACAGGGGAGGAAATGAAAAACTGTTTTTT. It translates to CASSYNDRGGNEKLFF.

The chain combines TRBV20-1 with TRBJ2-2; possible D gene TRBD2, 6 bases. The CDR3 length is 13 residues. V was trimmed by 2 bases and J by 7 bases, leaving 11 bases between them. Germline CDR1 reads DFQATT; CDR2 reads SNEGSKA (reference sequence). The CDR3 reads CSARPGADGELFF. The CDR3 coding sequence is TGCAGTGCTAGACCGGGAGCGGACGGGGAGCTGTTTTTT.

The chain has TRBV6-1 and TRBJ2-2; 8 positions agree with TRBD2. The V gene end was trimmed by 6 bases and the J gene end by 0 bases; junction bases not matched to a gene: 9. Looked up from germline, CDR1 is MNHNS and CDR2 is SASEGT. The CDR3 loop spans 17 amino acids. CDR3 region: CASRPVAGRANTGELFF. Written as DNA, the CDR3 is TGTGCCAGCAGACCAGTAGCGGGGAGAGCGAACACCGGGGAGCTGTTTTTT.

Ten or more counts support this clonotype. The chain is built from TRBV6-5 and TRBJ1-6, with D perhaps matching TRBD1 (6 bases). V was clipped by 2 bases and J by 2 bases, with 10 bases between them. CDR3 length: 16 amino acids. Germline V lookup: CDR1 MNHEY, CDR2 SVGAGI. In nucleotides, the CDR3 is TGTGCCAGCAGTTACACAGGGTCCACCTATAATTCACCCCTCCACTTT. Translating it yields CASSYTGSTYNSPLHF.

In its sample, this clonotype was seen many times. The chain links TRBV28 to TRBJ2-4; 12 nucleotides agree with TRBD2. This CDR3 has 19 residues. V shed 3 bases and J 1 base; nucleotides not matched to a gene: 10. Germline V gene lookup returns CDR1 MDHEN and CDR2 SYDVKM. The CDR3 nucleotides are TGTGCCAGCAGTTTGGCTAGCGGGGGGGCGAAACGGGCCAAAAACATTCAGTACTTC. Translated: CASSLASGGAKRAKNIQYF.

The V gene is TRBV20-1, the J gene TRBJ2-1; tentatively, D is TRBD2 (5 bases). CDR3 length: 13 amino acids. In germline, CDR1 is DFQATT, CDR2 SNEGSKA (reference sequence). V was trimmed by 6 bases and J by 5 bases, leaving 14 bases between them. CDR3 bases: TGCAGTGCCCCCCGGGGTCGAAACAATGAGCAGTTCTTC. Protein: CSAPRGRNNEQFF.

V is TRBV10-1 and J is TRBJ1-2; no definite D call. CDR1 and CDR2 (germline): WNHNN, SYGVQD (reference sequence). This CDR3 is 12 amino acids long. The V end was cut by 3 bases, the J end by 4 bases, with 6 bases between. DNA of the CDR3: TGCGCCAGCAGTGATTTGCCCTATGGCTACACCTTC. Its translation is CASSDLPYGYTF.

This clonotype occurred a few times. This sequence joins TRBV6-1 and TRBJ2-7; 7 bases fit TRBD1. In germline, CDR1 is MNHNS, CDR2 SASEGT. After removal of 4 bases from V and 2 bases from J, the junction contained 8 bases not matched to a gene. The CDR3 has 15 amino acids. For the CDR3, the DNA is TGTGCCAGCAGTGCCCCTGGGACAGCCACCTACGAGCAGTACTTC. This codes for CASSAPGTATYEQYF.

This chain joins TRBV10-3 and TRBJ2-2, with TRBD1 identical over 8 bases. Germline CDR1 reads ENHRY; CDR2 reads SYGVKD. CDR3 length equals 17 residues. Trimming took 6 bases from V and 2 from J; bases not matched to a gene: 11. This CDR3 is CAISAHLGQVNTGELFF. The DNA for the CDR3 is TGTGCCATCAGCGCTCACCTGGGACAGGTTAACACCGGGGAGCTGTTTTTT.

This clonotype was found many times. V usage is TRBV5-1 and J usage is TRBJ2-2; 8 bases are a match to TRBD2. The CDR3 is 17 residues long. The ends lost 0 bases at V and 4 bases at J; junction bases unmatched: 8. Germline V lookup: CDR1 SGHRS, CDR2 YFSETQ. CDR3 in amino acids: CASSLGPQAGATGELFF. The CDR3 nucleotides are TGCGCCAGCAGCTTGGGCCCACAAGCGGGGGCCACCGGGGAGCTGTTTTTT.